This is a list of T cell receptor beta chains from one sample in a study of beta chain features in type 1 diabetes. Profiled with immunoSEQ multiplex PCR; TCRdb holds only in-frame clones, not every one. This table has more than 300,000 clones, 6.5% to 10% appearing once. Sequencing was carried out using central memory CD4+ T cells from blood. All receptors come from a woman between 18 and 29 years old in good health. Both conserved end residues are part of each CDR3. The order of the fields is clone size, D gene, J gene, V gene, CDR3 protein, CDR3 DNA. A D gene is named only where the DNA matches it firmly. Rows give clone size only sometimes, using once, few, many, or a class for an expanded clone.

clone size: NA
D gene: TRBD2
J gene: TRBJ2-7
V gene: TRBV6-5
CDR3 protein: CASTGGVGEQYF
CDR3 DNA: TGTGCCAGCACGGGGGGAGTCGGGGAGCAGTACTTC

clone size: few
D gene: NA
J gene: TRBJ2-7
V gene: TRBV21-1
CDR3 protein: CASSISRPGLPYEQYF
CDR3 DNA: TGTGCCAGCAGCATTAGTAGGCCCGGACTCCCCTACGAGCAGTACTTC

clone size: many
D gene: NA
J gene: TRBJ2-7
V gene: TRBV28
CDR3 protein: CASSISYEQYF
CDR3 DNA: TGTGCCAGCAGTATTTCCTACGAGCAGTACTTC

clone size: NA
D gene: NA
J gene: TRBJ1-5
V gene: TRBV5-6
CDR3 protein: CASSLLDQPQHF
CDR3 DNA: TGTGCCAGCAGCTTGCTGGATCAGCCCCAGCATTTT

clone size: NA
D gene: NA
J gene: TRBJ2-1
V gene: TRBV10-3
CDR3 protein: CATGGTTYNEQFF
CDR3 DNA: TGTGCCACCGGAGGGACCACCTACAATGAGCAGTTCTTC

clone size: NA
D gene: TRBD2
J gene: TRBJ2-2
V gene: TRBV9
CDR3 protein: CASSVGLAGTGELFF
CDR3 DNA: TGTGCCAGCAGCGTAGGACTAGCGGGGACCGGGGAGCTGTTTTTT

clone size: NA
D gene: NA
J gene: TRBJ2-5
V gene: TRBV6-6
CDR3 protein: CASSMGGSGTQYF
CDR3 DNA: TGTGCCAGCAGCATGGGTGGTTCGGGGACCCAGTACTTC

clone size: NA
D gene: TRBD2
J gene: TRBJ2-3
V gene: TRBV7-2
CDR3 protein: CASLAGGTDTQYF
CDR3 DNA: TGTGCCAGCCTAGCGGGAGGCACAGATACGCAGTATTTT

clone size: NA
D gene: NA
J gene: TRBJ1-5
V gene: TRBV6-5
CDR3 protein: CASGGQGNQPQHF
CDR3 DNA: TGTGCCAGCGGGGGGCAGGGCAATCAGCCCCAGCATTTT

clone size: NA
D gene: NA
J gene: TRBJ1-3
V gene: TRBV21-1
CDR3 protein: CASSYSDTSGNTIYF
CDR3 DNA: TGTGCCAGCAGCTACTCGGACACCTCTGGAAACACCATATATTTT

clone size: NA
D gene: NA
J gene: TRBJ2-5
V gene: TRBV11-2
CDR3 protein: CASKGIRVAPETQYF
CDR3 DNA: TGTGCCAGCAAGGGAATCAGGGTCGCGCCCGAGACCCAGTACTTC

clone size: few
D gene: NA
J gene: TRBJ2-7
V gene: TRBV5-4
CDR3 protein: CASSFEGASYEQYF
CDR3 DNA: TGTGCCAGCAGCTTCGAGGGAGCTTCTTACGAGCAGTACTTC

clone size: many
D gene: TRBD2
J gene: TRBJ2-1
V gene: TRBV19
CDR3 protein: CASSTQRPSGGYNEQFF
CDR3 DNA: TGTGCCAGTAGTACCCAGAGACCTAGCGGAGGCTACAATGAGCAGTTCTTC

clone size: few
D gene: NA
J gene: TRBJ2-5
V gene: TRBV20-1
CDR3 protein: CSALQETQYF
CDR3 DNA: TGCAGTGCTCTACAAGAGACCCAGTACTTC

clone size: NA
D gene: NA
J gene: TRBJ1-3
V gene: TRBV28
CDR3 protein: CASSLDQAGNTIYF
CDR3 DNA: TGTGCCAGCAGTTTAGACCAAGCTGGAAACACCATATATTTT

clone size: NA
D gene: TRBD1
J gene: TRBJ1-5
V gene: TRBV27
CDR3 protein: CASRGQGAQPQHF
CDR3 DNA: TGTGCCAGCCGCGGACAGGGAGCTCAGCCCCAGCATTTT